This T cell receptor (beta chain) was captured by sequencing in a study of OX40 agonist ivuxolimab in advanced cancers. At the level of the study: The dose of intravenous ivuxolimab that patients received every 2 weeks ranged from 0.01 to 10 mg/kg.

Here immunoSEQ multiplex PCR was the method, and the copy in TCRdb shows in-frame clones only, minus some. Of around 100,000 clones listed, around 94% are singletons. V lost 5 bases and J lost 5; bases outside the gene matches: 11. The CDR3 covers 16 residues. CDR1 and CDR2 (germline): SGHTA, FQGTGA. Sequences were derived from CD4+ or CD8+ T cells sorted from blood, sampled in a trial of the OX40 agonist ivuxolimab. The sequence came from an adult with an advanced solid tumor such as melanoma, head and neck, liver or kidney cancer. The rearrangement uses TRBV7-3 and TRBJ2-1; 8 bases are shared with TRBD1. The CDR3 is CASSVAGQGTNNEQFF. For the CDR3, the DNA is TGTGCCAGCAGCGTAGCAGGACAGGGAACAAACAATGAGCAGTTCTTC.